The clone carrying this T cell receptor beta chain was observed at least ten times. The authors drew approximately 9 milliliters of peripheral blood from each donor. The data are from a study of blood T cells in healthy people across ages. This CDR3 has 12 residues. CDR1 is MNHEY and CDR2 is SVGAGI in the germline V gene. V lost 8 bases to trimming and J lost 6 bases; unmatched junction nucleotides: 4. Combining a sample-barcoded 5' primer with a J-beta primer mix, a second PCR ran for 7 to 11 cycles. One entry per CDR3 protein results from TCRdb running MiXCR on the 5' RACE reads. The sample carries fewer than 2,000,000 distinct CDR3 sequences, approximately 40% recorded once.

V and J are TRBV6-5 and TRBJ1-2; 9 bases are a match to TRBD1. The clonotype was recovered from a human donor in good health. Sequences were obtained from blood. The CDR3 protein is CASWTGVNGYTF. The CDR3 DNA is TGTGCCAGCTGGACAGGGGTTAATGGCTACACCTTC.